This TCR beta chain was obtained from a study of T cell responses to AZD1222 COVID-19 vaccine. TCRdb keeps only in-frame clones here, not all; method: immunoSEQ multiplex PCR. Altogether about 110,000 clones are present, nearly 90% being singletons, with the ten largest covering 4.5% to 5.5%. It was second doses at about 4 or about 12 weeks that were pooled. The CDR3 contains 13 residues. The germline V gene encodes CDR1 GTSNPN and CDR2 SVGIG (reference sequence). V lost 1 base, J lost 1 base, and 5 bases lay in between. The specimen comprised peripheral blood, sampled 28 days after the second AZD1222 dose. The receptor was isolated from an adult who received the AZD1222 COVID-19 vaccine. This sequence joins TRBV30 and TRBJ1-3; no clear D. Written as DNA, the CDR3 is TGTGCCTGGAGTGGGCAGTCTGGAAACACCATATATTTT. Protein product: CAWSGQSGNTIYF.